This record concerns one TCR beta chain sequence. These data are taken from a study of human T cells and chemical hapten exposure. Researchers extracted total RNA from unfractionated whole blood. Germline V gene data show CDR1 as MNHEY and CDR2 as SMNVEV (reference sequence). The CDR3 is made up of 17 amino acids. V lost 0 bases and J lost 14; bases outside the gene matches: 13. TCRdb analysed the 5' RACE reads with MiXCR anew, one entry per CDR3 protein. The repertoire holds tens of thousands of distinct CDR3 sequences, with 7% to 8% as singletons. The source of this sequence is a male donor in good health. This chain links TRBV27 with TRBJ1-6; 10 nucleotides agree with TRBD1. The CDR3 DNA reads as TGTGCCAGCAGTTTATCCCTCCGAGGGACAGGGGTTTCGGCCCTCCACTTT. Translation: CASSLSLRGTGVSALHF.